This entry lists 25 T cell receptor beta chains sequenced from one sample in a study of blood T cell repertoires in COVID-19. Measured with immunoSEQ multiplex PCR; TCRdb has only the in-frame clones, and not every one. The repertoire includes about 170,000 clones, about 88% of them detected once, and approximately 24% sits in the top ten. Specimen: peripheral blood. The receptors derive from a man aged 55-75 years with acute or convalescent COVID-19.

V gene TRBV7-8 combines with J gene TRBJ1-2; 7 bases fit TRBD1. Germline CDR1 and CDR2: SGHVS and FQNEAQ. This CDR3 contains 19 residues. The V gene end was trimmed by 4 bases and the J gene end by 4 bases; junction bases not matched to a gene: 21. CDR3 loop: CASSSWGATGRDRGYGYTF. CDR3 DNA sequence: TGTGCCAGCAGCTCATGGGGGGCGACAGGGAGAGATCGCGGCTATGGCTACACCTTC.

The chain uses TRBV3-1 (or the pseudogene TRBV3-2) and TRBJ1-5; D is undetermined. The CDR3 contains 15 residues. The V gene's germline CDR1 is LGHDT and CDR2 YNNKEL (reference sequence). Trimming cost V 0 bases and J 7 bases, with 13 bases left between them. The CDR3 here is CASSQEEGWEQPQHF. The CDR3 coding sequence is TGTGCCAGCAGCCAAGAAGAGGGTTGGGAGCAGCCCCAGCATTTT.

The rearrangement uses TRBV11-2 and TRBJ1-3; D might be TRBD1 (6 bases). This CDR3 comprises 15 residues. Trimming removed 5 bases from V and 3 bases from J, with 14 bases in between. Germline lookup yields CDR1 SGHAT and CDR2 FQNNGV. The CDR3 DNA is TGTGCCAGCAGCCCCGGGGTAGGGGGTGGAAACACCATATATTTT. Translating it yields CASSPGVGGGNTIYF.

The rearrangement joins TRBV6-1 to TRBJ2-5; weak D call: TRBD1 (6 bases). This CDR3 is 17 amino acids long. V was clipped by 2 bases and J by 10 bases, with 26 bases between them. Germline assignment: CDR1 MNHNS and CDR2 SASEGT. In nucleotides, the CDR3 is TGTGCCAGCAGTGAACCTATAGGTCGGGGCGGTAGGGGGAACCAGTACTTC. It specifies CASSEPIGRGGRGNQYF.

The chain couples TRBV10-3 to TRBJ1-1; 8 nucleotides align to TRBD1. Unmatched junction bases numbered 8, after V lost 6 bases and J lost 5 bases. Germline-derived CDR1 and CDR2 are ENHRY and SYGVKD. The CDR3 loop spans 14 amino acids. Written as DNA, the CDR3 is TGTGCCATCAGCTCGGACAGGGCAGGAACTGAAGCTTTCTTT. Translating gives CAISSDRAGTEAFF.

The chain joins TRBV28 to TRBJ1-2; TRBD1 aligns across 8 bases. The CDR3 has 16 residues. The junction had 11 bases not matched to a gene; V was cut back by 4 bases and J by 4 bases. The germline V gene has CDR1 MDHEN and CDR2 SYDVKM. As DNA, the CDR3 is TGTGCCAGCAGTTCCCGTACAGGGGGTGTCGGCTATGGCTACACCTTC. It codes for CASSSRTGGVGYGYTF.

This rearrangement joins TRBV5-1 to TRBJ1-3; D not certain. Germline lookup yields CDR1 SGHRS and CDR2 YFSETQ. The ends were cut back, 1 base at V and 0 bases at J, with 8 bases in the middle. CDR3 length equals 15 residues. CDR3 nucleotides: TGCGCCAGCAGCTTGCCCCCGAGCTCTGGAAACACCATATATTTT. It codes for CASSLPPSSGNTIYF.

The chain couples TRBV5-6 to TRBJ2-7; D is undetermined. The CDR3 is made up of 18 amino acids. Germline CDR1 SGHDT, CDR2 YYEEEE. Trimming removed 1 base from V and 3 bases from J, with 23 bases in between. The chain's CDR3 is CASSLFSPSGLTRYEQYF. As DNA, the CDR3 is TGTGCCAGCAGCTTGTTCAGTCCAAGTGGTCTCACCCGCTACGAGCAGTACTTC. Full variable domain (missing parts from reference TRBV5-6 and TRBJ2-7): DAGVTQSPTHLIKTRGQQVTLRCSPKSGHDTVSWYQQALGQGPQFIFQYYEEEERQRGNFPDRFSGHQFPNYSSELNVNALLLGDSALYLCASSLFSPSGLTRYEQYFGPGTRLTVT.

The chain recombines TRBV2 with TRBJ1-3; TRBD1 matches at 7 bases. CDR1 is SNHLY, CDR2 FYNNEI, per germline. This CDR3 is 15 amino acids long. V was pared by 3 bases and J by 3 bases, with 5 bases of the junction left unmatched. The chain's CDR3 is CASSDIQGDGNTIYF. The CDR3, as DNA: TGTGCCAGCAGTGATATCCAGGGGGATGGAAACACCATATATTTT. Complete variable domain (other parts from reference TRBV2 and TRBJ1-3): EPEVTQTPSHQVTQMGQEVILRCVPISNHLYFYWYRQILGQKVEFLVSFYNNEISEKSEIFDDQFSVERPDGSNFTLKIRSTKLEDSAMYFCASSDIQGDGNTIYFGEGSWLTVV.

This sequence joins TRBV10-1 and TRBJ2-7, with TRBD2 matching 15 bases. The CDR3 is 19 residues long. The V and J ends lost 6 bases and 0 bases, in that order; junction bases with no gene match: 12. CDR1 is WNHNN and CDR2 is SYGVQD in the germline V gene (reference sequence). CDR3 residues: CASRGLAGGPLRSSYEQYV. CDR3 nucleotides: TGCGCCAGCAGGGGACTAGCGGGGGGCCCGCTTCGAAGCTCCTACGAGCAGTACGTC.

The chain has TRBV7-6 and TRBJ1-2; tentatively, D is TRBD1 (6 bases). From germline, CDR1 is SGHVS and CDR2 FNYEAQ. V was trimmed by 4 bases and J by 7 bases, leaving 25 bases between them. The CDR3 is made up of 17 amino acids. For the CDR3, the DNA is TGTGCCAGCAGCTCCTTTAAGGGGGAGACAATCGGACGTGGCTACACCTTC. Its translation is CASSSFKGETIGRGYTF.

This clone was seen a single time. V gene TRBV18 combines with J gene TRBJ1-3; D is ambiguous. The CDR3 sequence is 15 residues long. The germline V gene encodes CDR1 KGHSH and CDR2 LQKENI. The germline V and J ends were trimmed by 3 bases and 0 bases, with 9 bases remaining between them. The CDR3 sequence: CASSPEIHSGNTIYF. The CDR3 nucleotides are TGTGCCAGCTCACCGGAGATTCACTCTGGAAACACCATATATTTT.

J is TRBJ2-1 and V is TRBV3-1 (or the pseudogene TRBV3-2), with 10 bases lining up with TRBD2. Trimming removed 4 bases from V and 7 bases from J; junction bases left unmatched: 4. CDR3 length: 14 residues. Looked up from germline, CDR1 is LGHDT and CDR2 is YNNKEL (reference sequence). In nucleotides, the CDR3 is TGTGCCAGCAGCCCGCGGACTAGCGGAAATGAGCAGTTCTTC. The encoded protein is CASSPRTSGNEQFF.

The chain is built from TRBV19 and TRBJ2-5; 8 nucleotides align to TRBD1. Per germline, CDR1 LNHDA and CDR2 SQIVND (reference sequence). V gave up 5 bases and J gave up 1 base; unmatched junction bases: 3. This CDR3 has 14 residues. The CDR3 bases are TGTGCCAGTAGTGACAGGGGAAGCCAAGAGACCCAGTACTTC. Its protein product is CASSDRGSQETQYF.

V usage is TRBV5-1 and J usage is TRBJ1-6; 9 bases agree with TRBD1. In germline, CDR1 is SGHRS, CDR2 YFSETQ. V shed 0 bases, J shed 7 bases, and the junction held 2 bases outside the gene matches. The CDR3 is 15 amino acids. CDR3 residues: CASSLGDRANSPLHF. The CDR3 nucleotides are TGCGCCAGCAGCTTGGGGGACAGGGCCAATTCACCCCTCCACTTT.

The CDR3 DNA reads as TGTGCCAGCAGCCCTCTTTTGAGCACAGATACGCAGTATTTT. This gives the protein CASSPLLSTDTQYF. The V gene is TRBV7-3, the J gene TRBJ2-3, with unresolved D. V lost 5 bases and J lost 0, with 9 bases in between. Germline CDR1 SGHTA, CDR2 FQGTGA. The CDR3 has 14 residues.

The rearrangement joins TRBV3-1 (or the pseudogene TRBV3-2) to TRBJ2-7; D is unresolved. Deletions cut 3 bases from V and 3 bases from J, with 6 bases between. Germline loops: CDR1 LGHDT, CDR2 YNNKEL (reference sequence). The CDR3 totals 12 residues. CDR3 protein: CASSHTIYEQYF. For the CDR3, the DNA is TGTGCCAGCAGCCATACAATCTACGAGCAGTACTTC.

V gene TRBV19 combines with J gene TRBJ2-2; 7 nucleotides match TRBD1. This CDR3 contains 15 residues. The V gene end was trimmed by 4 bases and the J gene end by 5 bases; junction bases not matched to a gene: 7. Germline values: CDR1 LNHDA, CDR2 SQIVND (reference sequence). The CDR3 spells CASSTYRGSTGELFF. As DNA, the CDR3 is TGTGCCAGTAGTACCTACAGGGGCTCGACCGGGGAGCTGTTTTTT.

CDR3 region: CASRLAGGTYQETQYF. DNA of the CDR3: TGTGCCAGTAGACTAGCGGGAGGAACCTACCAAGAGACCCAGTACTTC. This chain links TRBV7-2 with TRBJ2-5; 13 nucleotides align to TRBD2. CDR1 is SGHTA, CDR2 FQGNSA, per germline. V was clipped by 9 bases and J by 0 bases; unmatched bases: 7. The CDR3 runs to 16 residues.

CDR3 in DNA: TGCAGTGCTAGTAAGGGGCAGACCTATAATTCACCCCTCCACTTT. Translating gives CSASKGQTYNSPLHF. The genes are TRBV20-1 and TRBJ1-6, with D possibly being TRBD1 (5 bases). The germline V gene has CDR1 DFQATT and CDR2 SNEGSKA (reference sequence). The CDR3 has 15 residues. V dropped 3 bases and J dropped 2 bases, with 11 bases sitting between them.

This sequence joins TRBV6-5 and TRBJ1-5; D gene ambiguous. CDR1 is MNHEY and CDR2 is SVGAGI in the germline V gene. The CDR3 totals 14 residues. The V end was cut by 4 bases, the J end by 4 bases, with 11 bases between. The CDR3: CASSSREGNQPQHF. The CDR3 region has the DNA TGTGCCAGCAGTTCCCGGGAAGGGAATCAGCCCCAGCATTTT.

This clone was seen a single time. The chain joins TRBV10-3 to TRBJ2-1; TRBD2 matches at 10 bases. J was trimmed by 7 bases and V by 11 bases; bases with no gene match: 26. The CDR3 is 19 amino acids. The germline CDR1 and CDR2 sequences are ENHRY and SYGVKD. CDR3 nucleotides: TGTGCCGCTTCGGGGAAGGGACAGCACCTAGCGGGAGCGAAAAATGAGCAGTTCTTC. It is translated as CAASGKGQHLAGAKNEQFF.

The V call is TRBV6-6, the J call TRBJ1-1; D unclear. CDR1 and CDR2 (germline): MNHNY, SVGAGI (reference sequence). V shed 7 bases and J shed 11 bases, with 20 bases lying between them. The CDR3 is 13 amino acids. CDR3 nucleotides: TGTGCCAGCACCTCCGGCCTCGGAGGGATTGCTTTCTTT. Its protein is CASTSGLGGIAFF.

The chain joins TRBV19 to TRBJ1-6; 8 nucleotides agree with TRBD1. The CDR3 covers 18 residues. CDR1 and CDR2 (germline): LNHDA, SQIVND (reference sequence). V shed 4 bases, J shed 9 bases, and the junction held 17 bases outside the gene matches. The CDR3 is CASSKGVSGGQVSSPLHF. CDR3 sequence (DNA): TGTGCCAGTAGTAAGGGAGTTTCGGGGGGACAGGTCTCTTCACCCCTCCACTTT.

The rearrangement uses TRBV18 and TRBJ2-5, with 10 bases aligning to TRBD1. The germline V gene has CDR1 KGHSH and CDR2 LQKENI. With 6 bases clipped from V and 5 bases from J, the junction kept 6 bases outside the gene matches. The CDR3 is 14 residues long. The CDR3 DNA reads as TGTGCCAGCTCTGGGACAGGGGACCCGGAGACCCAGTACTTC. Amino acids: CASSGTGDPETQYF.